These 3 T cell receptor beta chains were sequenced from one sample in a study of T cells in women clearing cervical HPV infection. Measured with immunoSEQ multiplex PCR; TCRdb has only the in-frame clones, and not every one. The sample's table shows around 16,000 clones. Specimen: blood buffy coat. Source of these receptors: a woman aged 18 to 75 with a cervical HPV16 infection that either progressed to CIN3+ or cleared (not recorded which).

The DNA read from the CDR3 is TGTGCCAGTAGCGAGACTAGCGGAGCCACAGATACG. It is translated as CASSETSGATDT. From start to end, the CDR3 is CASSETSGATDTQYF. V and J are TRBV19 and TRBJ2-3; 9 bases line up with TRBD2. The read finishes 3 residues shy of the CDR3 end, and the germline J gene is used to complete it. The V gene's germline CDR1 is LNHDA and CDR2 SQIVND (reference sequence). V gave up 6 bases and J gave up 2 bases; unmatched junction bases: 6. CDR3 length equals 15 residues.

Concerning this clone: The CDR3 extends 3 residues past the end of the read, so its final part is completed from the germline J gene. This chain uses TRBV11-2 with TRBJ2-3, with TRBD1 identical over 8 bases. V lost 6 bases to trimming and J lost 3 bases; unmatched junction nucleotides: 8. Germline V gives CDR1 SGHAT, CDR2 FQNNGV. The CDR3 consists of 15 residues. CDR3 DNA (partial): TGTGCCAGCAGTCGTCGACAGGGGAGAACAGATACG. It specifies CASSRRQGRTDT. The whole CDR3 sequence reads CASSRRQGRTDTQYF.

Note on this clone: The CDR3 extends 3 residues past the end of the read, so its final part is completed from the germline J gene. The chain is built from TRBV30 and TRBJ2-3; TRBD2 is a possible D gene (7 bases). This CDR3 is built from 15 residues. The germline V gene encodes CDR1 GTSNPN and CDR2 SVGIG (reference sequence). V lost 3 bases and J 0 bases, leaving 13 bases between the germline ends. CDR3 DNA (partial): TGTGCCTGGAGCCGGGGGGCCTCTAGCACAGATACG. Protein product: CAWSRGASSTDT. The complete CDR3 sequence is CAWSRGASSTDTQYF.